Listed here are 30 T cell receptor beta chains from one sample, sequenced in a study of blood T cell repertoires in COVID-19 (dated by TCRdb to the early 2020s). The receptor library was made with the immunoSEQ multiplex PCR assay. Sourced from immuneACCESS, this table was stored by TCRdb with only in-frame sequences that have V and J called. A share of the clones is absent; for the studies checked, an unresolved V gene accounts for under half, and the remainder has no known explanation. For this sample the table gives under 150,000 clones, of which over 75% were detected only once. 1.5% to 1.9% of the sample comes from the top ten. Sequenced material: peripheral blood. The receptors shown here come from a man aged 45-65 years with acute or convalescent COVID-19.

This chain connects TRBV15 to TRBJ2-7; TRBD1 agrees at 7 bases. CDR3 length: 15 amino acids. Germline assignment: CDR1 LNHNV and CDR2 YYDKDF (reference sequence). The trim removed 2 bases at V and 4 bases at J, leaving 8 bases unmatched. CDR3 residues: CATSRLRDSDYEQYF. The CDR3 DNA follows: TGTGCCACCAGCAGACTAAGGGACAGCGATTACGAGCAGTACTTC.

This clone was seen only a few times. The CDR3 sequence is CASSGGAGDEQFF. Here the CDR3 DNA reads TGTGCCAGCAGCGGCGGTGCGGGGGATGAGCAGTTCTTC. The chain is built from TRBV9 and TRBJ2-1; TRBD2 agrees at 7 bases. This CDR3 is 13 amino acids long. Per germline, CDR1 SGDLS and CDR2 YYNGEE. The ends lost 3 bases at V and 8 bases at J; junction bases unmatched: 5.

The gene calls are TRBV5-1 and TRBJ1-3, with unresolved D. The ends were cut back, 0 bases at V and 2 bases at J, with 6 bases in the middle. This CDR3 has 14 amino acids. The germline V gene encodes CDR1 SGHRS and CDR2 YFSETQ. The CDR3 sequence is CASSLDQTGNTIYF. The CDR3 region has the DNA TGCGCCAGCAGCTTGGATCAAACTGGAAACACCATATATTTT.

The chain links TRBV2 to TRBJ2-5, with 14 bases identical to TRBD2. The junction had 9 bases not matched to a gene; V was cut back by 8 bases and J by 7 bases. Germline V gene lookup returns CDR1 SNHLY and CDR2 FYNNEI. The CDR3 consists of 15 residues. The CDR3 region is CASGGTSGGLGTQYF. In nucleotides, the CDR3 is TGTGCCAGCGGCGGGACTAGCGGGGGCCTAGGGACCCAGTACTTC.

This chain uses TRBV6-5 with TRBJ2-2; possible D gene TRBD1, 6 bases. This CDR3 is built from 14 residues. The V gene's germline CDR1 is MNHEY and CDR2 SVGAGI. The V end lost 7 bases, the J end lost 1 base, and 10 bases lay between the germline ends. CDR3 residues: CASNRALNTGELFF. CDR3 in DNA: TGTGCCAGCAACAGGGCCCTGAACACCGGGGAGCTGTTTTTT.

CDR3 region: CASSQGAGVDTQYF. CDR3 coding DNA: TGTGCCAGTAGCCAAGGGGCGGGGGTAGATACGCAGTATTTT. The chain carries TRBV19 and TRBJ2-3, with 7 bases that match TRBD2. The CDR3 has 14 residues. J lost 5 bases, V lost 6 bases, and 8 bases had no gene match. Germline assignment: CDR1 LNHDA and CDR2 SQIVND (reference sequence).

The V and J genes are TRBV24-1 and TRBJ1-2; maybe TRBD1 (5 bases). Trimming took 3 bases from V and 3 from J, leaving 13 bases between them. The CDR3 totals 15 residues. Germline CDR1 reads KGHDR; CDR2 reads SFDVKD. The CDR3 DNA is TGTGCCACCAGTGATCCGCGCCAGGGATACTATGGCTACACCTTC. The encoded protein is CATSDPRQGYYGYTF.

The rearrangement links TRBV10-3 to TRBJ1-4; D is unresolved. Germline V lookup: CDR1 ENHRY, CDR2 SYGVKD. The CDR3 loop spans 12 amino acids. V was trimmed by 2 bases and J by 8 bases, leaving 6 bases between them. The CDR3 DNA reads TGTGCCATCAGTGAGGGTCAGGAAAAACTGTTTTTT. It codes for CAISEGQEKLFF.

The chain couples TRBV10-3 to TRBJ2-7, with D possibly matching TRBD2 (5 bases). Germline CDR1 is ENHRY and CDR2 is SYGVKD. The CDR3 length is 13 residues. V dropped 6 bases and J dropped 2 bases, with 11 bases sitting between them. The CDR3 sequence: CAIRPGKTYEQYF. Written as DNA, the CDR3 is TGTGCCATCAGACCCGGGAAGACCTACGAGCAGTACTTC.

The rearrangement joins TRBV30 to TRBJ1-2; a weak D match, TRBD1 (5 bases). CDR1 and CDR2 from the germline V gene are GTSNPN and SVGIG (reference sequence). V gave up 0 bases and J gave up 6 bases, with 11 bases separating them. This CDR3 has 13 residues. This chain's CDR3 is CAWSVHVGDGYTF. DNA for the CDR3: TGTGCCTGGAGTGTACATGTAGGGGATGGCTACACCTTC.

The chain recombines TRBV29-1 with TRBJ2-5; 8 bases align to TRBD2. The V segment lost 0 bases and the J segment 1 base; nucleotides outside the gene matches: 13. The CDR3 is 18 amino acids. Looked up from germline, CDR1 is SQVTM and CDR2 is ANQGSEA. The CDR3 DNA sequence: TGCAGCGTTGAAGAGGGAAAGGTTGGCGGGGGGTTCCAAGAGACCCAGTACTTC. Its translation is CSVEEGKVGGGFQETQYF.

The J gene is TRBJ2-1, the V gene TRBV15; 8 nucleotides align to TRBD1. The V segment lost 3 bases and the J segment 5 bases; nucleotides outside the gene matches: 6. The germline V gene has CDR1 LNHNV and CDR2 YYDKDF (reference sequence). This CDR3 spans 15 amino acids. The CDR3: CATSSGQGGNNEQFF. Here the CDR3 DNA reads TGTGCCACCAGCAGTGGACAGGGTGGAAACAATGAGCAGTTCTTC.

This clone occurred a few times. This sample includes further DNA sequences coding for the same CDR3. The chain carries TRBV3-1 (or the pseudogene TRBV3-2) and TRBJ2-1, with D possibly being TRBD1 (5 bases). The germline CDR1 and CDR2 sequences are LGHDT and YNNKEL (reference sequence). With 6 bases removed from V and 7 bases from J, the gap between germline ends came to 10 bases. The CDR3 length is 12 residues. In DNA form, the CDR3 reads TGTGCCAGCAGTCGCCAGGGAAATGAGCAGTTCTTC. Protein product: CASSRQGNEQFF.

The chain is built from TRBV11-2 and TRBJ2-5; 8 bases align to TRBD1. Germline trimming cut 5 bases from V and 1 base from J; bases unmatched to any gene: 3. There are 14 residues in the CDR3. Germline V gene sequence: CDR1 SGHAT, CDR2 FQNNGV. CDR3: CASSQQGVQETQYF. The CDR3, as DNA: TGTGCCAGCAGCCAACAGGGGGTCCAAGAGACCCAGTACTTC.

This chain connects TRBV6-5 to TRBJ1-2; possible D gene TRBD1, 5 bases. The ends were cut back, 6 bases at V and 1 base at J, with 9 bases in the middle. CDR1 is MNHEY and CDR2 is SVGAGI in the germline V gene. The CDR3 has 13 amino acids. CDR3 in DNA: TGTGCCAGCAGGCGGGACGGTAACTATGGCTACACCTTC. Translated, it gives CASRRDGNYGYTF.

V and J are TRBV30 and TRBJ1-1; 9 bases are a match to TRBD1. The ends lost 2 bases at V and 5 bases at J; junction bases unmatched: 3. The CDR3 sequence is 13 residues long. Germline assignment: CDR1 GTSNPN and CDR2 SVGIG (reference sequence). This CDR3 reads CAWSTGGLTEAFF. The CDR3 DNA reads TGTGCCTGGAGTACAGGGGGCTTAACTGAAGCTTTCTTT.

The V gene is TRBV5-3, the J gene TRBJ2-3; 16 bases line up with TRBD2. TRBV5-3 is noted as an ORF with a role that remains uncertain. The V and J ends lost 2 bases and 5 bases, in that order; junction bases with no gene match: 5. The CDR3 contains 17 residues. Here the CDR3 reads CARSLSGLAGGRDTQYF. In nucleotides, the CDR3 is TGTGCCAGAAGCTTATCGGGACTAGCGGGGGGGCGAGATACGCAGTATTTT.

The genes are TRBV10-3 and TRBJ1-3, with 9 bases identical to TRBD1. The CDR3 contains 15 residues. Trimming cost V 8 bases and J 0 bases; bases outside gene matches: 5. The germline V gene has CDR1 ENHRY and CDR2 SYGVKD. CDR3 region: CAIGQGPSSGNTIYF. The CDR3 region has the DNA TGTGCCATCGGACAGGGGCCCAGCTCTGGAAACACCATATATTTT.

The V call is TRBV7-8, the J call TRBJ1-5, with 7 nucleotides matching TRBD1. The V and J ends lost 2 bases and 4 bases, in that order; junction bases with no gene match: 5. The CDR3 totals 15 residues. CDR1 is SGHVS, CDR2 FQNEAQ, per germline. In DNA, the CDR3 is TGTGCCAGCAGCTTAAGGAGGGGGCTGAATCAGCCCCAGCATTTT. Its translation: CASSLRRGLNQPQHF.

The rearrangement uses TRBV11-2 and TRBJ1-6; 8 bases are shared with TRBD1. The J segment lost 7 bases and the V segment lost 2 bases, leaving 4 bases of the junction unmatched. The CDR3 spans 15 residues. Germline-derived CDR1 and CDR2 are SGHAT and FQNNGV. The CDR3 loop is CASSLLTGENSPLHF. The CDR3 region has the DNA TGTGCCAGCAGCTTACTGACAGGGGAAAATTCACCCCTCCACTTT.

CDR3 loop: CASSLGGGQGYGYTF. The CDR3 nucleotides are TGTGCCAGCAGTTTAGGTGGGGGACAAGGCTATGGCTACACCTTC. V gene TRBV28 combines with J gene TRBJ1-2, with a weak D call TRBD1 (6 bases). Trimming removed 2 bases from V and 4 bases from J, with 14 bases in between. The CDR3 covers 15 residues. CDR1 and CDR2 from the germline V gene are MDHEN and SYDVKM.

This chain links TRBV5-1 with TRBJ2-7; TRBD1 agrees at 7 bases. Germline trimming cut 3 bases from V and 3 bases from J; bases unmatched to any gene: 9. The CDR3 has 15 residues. The germline CDR1 and CDR2 sequences are SGHRS and YFSETQ. CDR3 amino acids: CASSSARQGIYEQYF. The CDR3 DNA is TGCGCCAGCAGCTCCGCCCGACAGGGAATCTACGAGCAGTACTTC.

V usage is TRBV4-1 and J usage is TRBJ2-3; TRBD1 matches at 7 bases. V lost 0 bases and J lost 2; bases outside the gene matches: 5. The CDR3 totals 16 residues. In germline, CDR1 is MGHRA, CDR2 YSYEKL. This CDR3 reads CASSQERGRPTDTQYF. CDR3 DNA: TGCGCCAGCAGCCAAGAAAGGGGGCGCCCCACAGATACGCAGTATTTT.

The chain combines TRBV5-1 with TRBJ1-2; 10 nucleotides line up with TRBD1. V lost 3 bases to trimming and J lost 8 bases; unmatched junction nucleotides: 10. Germline V gene data show CDR1 as SGHRS and CDR2 as YFSETQ. The CDR3 runs 15 residues. The CDR3 reads CASSSKQTGGGGYTF. CDR3 sequence (DNA): TGCGCCAGCAGCTCGAAGCAGACAGGGGGCGGCGGCTACACCTTC.

CDR3 amino acids: CASSGTGYRVGYTF. Written as DNA, the CDR3 is TGTGCCAGCAGTGGGACAGGGTACCGGGTCGGCTACACCTTC. This chain joins TRBV2 and TRBJ1-2, with 8 bases matching TRBD1. The CDR3 runs 14 residues. Germline V gene data show CDR1 as SNHLY and CDR2 as FYNNEI. V lost 4 bases, J lost 8 bases, and 9 bases stayed unmatched.

V is TRBV19 and J is TRBJ2-1; TRBD2 matches 15 bases. The CDR3 has 17 amino acids. Germline CDR1 is LNHDA and CDR2 is SQIVND (reference sequence). Trimming took 5 bases from V and 1 from J; bases not matched to a gene: 3. The CDR3 nucleotides read TGTGCCAGTAGTCGGACTAGCGGGGGGGTTTCCTACAATGAGCAGTTCTTC. Translating gives CASSRTSGGVSYNEQFF.

The chain joins TRBV2 to TRBJ2-1; TRBD1 aligns across 7 bases. There are 15 residues in the CDR3. From germline, CDR1 is SNHLY and CDR2 FYNNEI. J gave up 2 bases and V 6 bases, and 7 bases lay outside the gene matches. This CDR3 reads CASRPFGTAYNEQFF. CDR3 nucleotide sequence: TGTGCCAGCAGGCCGTTTGGGACAGCCTACAATGAGCAGTTCTTC. Drawing the rest from reference TRBV2 and TRBJ2-1, the complete variable domain is EPEVTQTPSHQVTQMGQEVILRCVPISNHLYFYWYRQILGQKVEFLVSFYNNEISEKSEIFDDQFSVERPDGSNFTLKIRSTKLEDSAMYFCASRPFGTAYNEQFFGPGTRLTVL.

This clone was recorded only once. DNA for the CDR3: TGTGCCAGCAGTTACGGGACAGGGGGCTACGAGCAGTACGTC. This sequence encodes CASSYGTGGYEQYV. The V call is TRBV6-6, the J call TRBJ2-7, with 11 positions matching TRBD1. Germline CDR1 is MNHNY and CDR2 is SVGAGI (reference sequence). After removal of 2 bases from V and 3 bases from J, the junction contained 0 bases not matched to a gene. CDR3 size: 14 residues.

This chain uses TRBV5-1 with TRBJ2-3; TRBD2 matches 11 bases. Germline V CDR1 and CDR2: SGHRS, YFSETQ. The CDR3 spans 17 residues. Losses at the gene ends were 4 bases for V and 0 bases for J; bases not matched to a gene: 7. CDR3 residues: CASSPSSGGTSTDTQYF. CDR3 DNA: TGCGCCAGCAGCCCTTCTAGCGGGGGGACTAGCACAGATACGCAGTATTTT.

This rearrangement joins TRBV11-3 to TRBJ1-1; D is undetermined. This CDR3 comprises 13 residues. Germline values: CDR1 SGHNT, CDR2 YENEEA. With 5 bases removed from V and 1 base from J, the gap between germline ends came to 8 bases. DNA for the CDR3: TGTGCCAGCAGCACCGGGAAGAACACTGAAGCTTTCTTT. Its protein is CASSTGKNTEAFF.